These 22 T cell receptor beta chains originate from one sample sequenced in a study of shared clonotypes between healthy human individuals. Data came from immunoSEQ multiplex PCR; TCRdb stores just in-frame clones and leaves some out. Among around 330,000 clones listed, around two thirds were seen once. Specimen: memory CD4+ T cells sorted from blood. Sample subset: CD45RA-negative fraction. The source of these receptors is a man aged 25-45 years in good health.

This sequence joins TRBV5-1 and TRBJ2-1; TRBD2 matches at 10 bases. The CDR3 runs to 16 residues. Germline trimming cut 3 bases from V and 1 base from J; bases unmatched to any gene: 4. CDR1 is SGHRS, CDR2 YFSETQ, per germline. CDR3 protein: CASSSSSGGSYNEQFF. DNA of the CDR3: TGCGCCAGCAGCTCCTCTAGCGGGGGATCCTACAATGAGCAGTTCTTC.

The CDR3 DNA reads as TGTGCCAGCACCGCGGGAGTAACAGGCTACGAGCAGTACTTC. Translating gives CASTAGVTGYEQYF. This chain links TRBV6-1 with TRBJ2-7, with 7 bases lining up with TRBD2. J gave up 3 bases and V 7 bases, and 9 bases lay outside the gene matches. The CDR3 contains 14 residues. The germline CDR1 and CDR2 sequences are MNHNS and SASEGT.

The CDR3 DNA follows: TGTGCCAGCAGTTACTCGGAGCTAGCTGCCAGGGATACGCAGTATTTT. Translating it yields CASSYSELAARDTQYF. The V gene is TRBV6-5, the J gene TRBJ2-3; TRBD2 is a possible D gene (5 bases). Germline V gives CDR1 MNHEY, CDR2 SVGAGI. With 0 bases removed from V and 6 bases from J, the gap between germline ends came to 16 bases. The CDR3 runs 16 residues.

CDR3 coding DNA: TGTGCCAGCAGTCCCGGGACAGGGTCATATGGCTACACCTTC. Translated, it gives CASSPGTGSYGYTF. This chain joins TRBV6-4 and TRBJ1-2; TRBD1 aligns across 9 bases. Germline CDR1 is MRHNA and CDR2 is SNTAGT. This CDR3 comprises 14 residues. V dropped 5 bases and J dropped 5; count of bases not matched to a gene: 6.

J is TRBJ2-7 and V is TRBV5-1; possible D gene TRBD2, 6 bases. V was cut by 2 bases and J by 5 bases, with 17 bases left in between. From germline, CDR1 is SGHRS and CDR2 YFSETQ. This CDR3 region has 15 residues. The CDR3 loop reads CASSFVRELSDEQYF. The DNA for the CDR3 is TGCGCCAGCAGCTTCGTTCGGGAGCTGTCCGACGAGCAGTACTTC.

At least ten counts were recorded for this clone. The chain combines TRBV11-3 with TRBJ2-3; perhaps TRBD1 as D (5 bases). The CDR3 is made up of 15 amino acids. Germline V gene lookup returns CDR1 SGHNT and CDR2 YENEEA. V shed 1 base and J shed 5 bases, with 13 bases lying between them. CDR3 coding DNA: TGTGCCAGCAGCTTAGTCGGCAGGGTTGGAGATACGCAGTATTTT. Encoded protein: CASSLVGRVGDTQYF.

This clone occurred a few times. The rearrangement uses TRBV9 and TRBJ2-1, with D perhaps matching TRBD1 (5 bases). The CDR3 has 12 amino acids. Trimming left V 5 bases short and J 9 bases short, with 12 bases between. The germline V gene has CDR1 SGDLS and CDR2 YYNGEE. In DNA form, the CDR3 reads TGTGCCAGCAGTTCTCAGGGTTTTGAGCAGTTCTTC. Translation gives CASSSQGFEQFF.

The V gene is TRBV5-4, the J gene TRBJ2-1, with D possibly matching TRBD2 (5 bases). CDR1 SGHNT and CDR2 YYREEE come from the germline V gene (reference sequence). Trimming pared 4 bases from V and 2 bases from J, leaving 22 bases between. The CDR3 spans 18 residues. The CDR3 is CASSPGLPQPSTYNEQFF. CDR3 bases: TGTGCCAGCAGCCCCGGACTGCCACAACCTTCCACCTACAATGAGCAGTTCTTC. Combining the CDR3 with reference TRBV5-4 and TRBJ2-1 gives the whole variable domain ETGVTQSPTHLIKTRGQQVTLRCSSQSGHNTVSWYQQALGQGPQFIFQYYREEENGRGNFPPRFSGLQFPNYSSELNVNALELDDSALYLCASSPGLPQPSTYNEQFFGPGTRLTVL.

This clone was seen a handful of times. This same CDR3 is encoded by further DNA sequences in the sample. J is TRBJ2-7 and V is TRBV30, with 8 positions matching TRBD2. CDR1 and CDR2 (germline): GTSNPN, SVGIG (reference sequence). The CDR3 consists of 13 residues. The V segment lost 2 bases and the J segment 7 bases; nucleotides outside the gene matches: 7. In DNA form, the CDR3 reads TGTGCCTGGAGTCCCAGCGGGAGCGGTGAGCAGTACTTC. This sequence encodes CAWSPSGSGEQYF. The full variable domain, with the rest looked up from reference TRBV30 and TRBJ2-7, is SQTIHQWPATLVQPVGSPLSLECTVEGTSNPNLYWYRQAAGRGLQLLFYSVGIGQISSEVPQNLSASRPQDRQFILSSKKLLLSDSGFYLCAWSPSGSGEQYFGPGTRLTVT.

This clone has at least ten counts. This chain uses TRBV10-1 with TRBJ2-1; TRBD2 matches at 8 bases. V trimming: 0 bases; J trimming: 2 bases; junction bases outside the gene matches: 3. This CDR3 spans 16 amino acids. Germline V lookup: CDR1 WNHNN, CDR2 SYGVQD (reference sequence). Here the CDR3 DNA reads TGCGCCAGCAGTGAGTCGCGGGGGGTGGCCTACAATGAGCAGTTCTTC. Encoded protein: CASSESRGVAYNEQFF.

The chain has TRBV30 and TRBJ2-7; possible D gene TRBD2, 6 bases. The germline V gene encodes CDR1 GTSNPN and CDR2 SVGIG (reference sequence). V lost 4 bases to trimming and J lost 4 bases, with 14 bases between them. CDR3 length: 13 residues. The DNA of the CDR3 is TGTGCCTGGAAAGGGCTAGCGAGGTACGAGCAGTACTTC. This encodes CAWKGLARYEQYF. The full variable domain, completed using reference TRBV30 and TRBJ2-7, is SQTIHQWPATLVQPVGSPLSLECTVEGTSNPNLYWYRQAAGRGLQLLFYSVGIGQISSEVPQNLSASRPQDRQFILSSKKLLLSDSGFYLCAWKGLARYEQYFGPGTRLTVT.

This clone came up a few times. This chain uses TRBV20-1 with TRBJ1-1, with unresolved D. There are 11 residues in the CDR3. Germline CDR1 DFQATT, CDR2 SNEGSKA (reference sequence). In DNA, the CDR3 is TGCAGCTTGGAGGGCTTCGCTGAAGCTTTCTTT. Protein: CSLEGFAEAFF.

The gene calls are TRBV28 and TRBJ1-2; D possibly corresponds to TRBD1 (6 bases). V lost 2 bases and J 2 bases, leaving 12 bases between the germline ends. CDR3 length equals 15 residues. Germline V gene data show CDR1 as MDHEN and CDR2 as SYDVKM. CDR3: CASSLPFRGNYGYTF. The CDR3 DNA follows: TGTGCCAGCAGTTTACCGTTCAGGGGAAACTATGGCTACACCTTC.

This chain joins TRBV5-1 and TRBJ2-1; TRBD2 agrees at 12 bases. The CDR3 has 15 amino acids. With 4 bases clipped from V and 8 bases from J, the junction kept 7 bases outside the gene matches. Per the germline V gene, CDR1 is SGHRS and CDR2 is YFSETQ. The CDR3 protein is CASSRQTSGRDEQFF. The CDR3, as DNA: TGCGCCAGCAGCAGACAGACTAGCGGGAGAGATGAGCAGTTCTTC.

This clone was counted once. This rearrangement joins TRBV6-1 to TRBJ1-3; D not certain. The CDR3 covers 10 residues. Per the germline V gene, CDR1 is MNHNS and CDR2 is SASEGT. The V and J ends lost 7 bases and 6 bases respectively, with 4 bases between them. This CDR3 reads CASKENTIYF. In DNA, the CDR3 is TGTGCCAGCAAAGAAAACACCATATATTTT.

This chain joins TRBV10-3 and TRBJ1-1; possibly TRBD1 for D (5 bases). With 4 bases removed from V and 0 bases from J, the gap between germline ends came to 15 bases. The CDR3 contains 16 residues. Germline CDR1 ENHRY, CDR2 SYGVKD. The CDR3 region has the DNA TGTGCCATCAGTGGCCTCGACGGGGCAGTGAACACTGAAGCTTTCTTT. Its protein product is CAISGLDGAVNTEAFF.

The chain uses TRBV9 and TRBJ1-1; TRBD1 might be the D (5 bases). This CDR3 has 13 amino acids. V gave up 4 bases and J gave up 1 base, with 8 bases separating them. Germline V gene data show CDR1 as SGDLS and CDR2 as YYNGEE. CDR3 in DNA: TGTGCCAGCAGCATCGGGACGAACACTGAAGCTTTCTTT. Its protein product is CASSIGTNTEAFF.

This clone was counted a single time. The chain recombines TRBV7-9 with TRBJ2-7; no firm D call. Germline V gene lookup returns CDR1 SEHNR and CDR2 FQNEAQ (reference sequence). CDR3 length equals 12 residues. The V end was cut by 5 bases, the J end by 1 base, with 6 bases between. This CDR3 reads CASSRISYEQYF. In nucleotides, the CDR3 is TGTGCCAGCAGCCGGATTTCCTACGAGCAGTACTTC.

This clone showed up just once. J is TRBJ1-2 and V is TRBV6-5; TRBD1 might be the D (6 bases). Per germline, CDR1 MNHEY and CDR2 SVGAGI. V lost 0 bases, J lost 2 bases, and 10 bases lay in between. The CDR3 runs to 15 residues. In DNA form, the CDR3 reads TGTGCCAGCAGTTACTCCCCAGGGGCGAACTATGGCTACACCTTC. Encoded protein: CASSYSPGANYGYTF.

In this sample, this clone turned up a few times. V and J are TRBV14 and TRBJ2-5, with 10 bases aligning to TRBD1. The CDR3 has 13 amino acids. Unmatched junction bases numbered 3, after V lost 6 bases and J lost 5 bases. Germline V gene data show CDR1 as SGHDN and CDR2 as FVKESK. CDR3 sequence (DNA): TGTGCCAGCAGAAGGACAGGGGGGGAGACCCAGTACTTC. As protein: CASRRTGGETQYF.

The DNA for the CDR3 is TGTGCCAGCAGTGAATCTGACGGGACGGGTTACAATGAGCAGTTCTTC. This sequence encodes CASSESDGTGYNEQFF. V usage is TRBV25-1 and J usage is TRBJ2-1; either TRBD1 or TRBD2 may fit D (5 bases each). Trimming removed 1 base at V and 4 bases at J, with 14 bases between. The CDR3 consists of 16 residues. Germline CDR1 is MGHDK and CDR2 is SYGVNS. The full variable domain, its missing parts supplied by reference TRBV25-1 and TRBJ2-1, is EADIYQTPRYLVIGTGKKITLECSQTMGHDKMYWYQQDPGMELHLIHYSYGVNSTEKGDLSSESTVSRIRTEHFPLTLESARPSHTSQYLCASSESDGTGYNEQFFGPGTRLTVL.

The rearrangement joins TRBV27 to TRBJ1-2; D perhaps matches TRBD1 (5 bases). The length of the CDR3 is 17 residues. Trimming left V 1 base short and J 4 bases short, with 19 bases between. The germline V gene has CDR1 MNHEY and CDR2 SMNVEV (reference sequence). The CDR3 DNA sequence: TGTGCCAGCAGTTTATACGCCGACAGCCCCAAGCTCTATGGCTACACCTTC. Its translation: CASSLYADSPKLYGYTF.